This passage covers 9 T cell receptor beta chains from one sample sequenced in a study of T cells after yellow fever vaccination. TCRdb fed the 5' RACE reads into MiXCR, producing one record per CDR3 protein. Counted here are a few hundred thousand distinct CDR3 sequences, less than 8.5% occurring once; the ten biggest clones make up roughly 0.9%. The sequencing used CD4+ T cells sorted from PBMCs, collected 15 days after the yellow fever booster vaccination. Receptors originate from a man aged 25-45 years who received the YFV17D yellow fever vaccine.

The chain is built from TRBV11-2 and TRBJ2-5, with 7 bases matching TRBD2. This CDR3 contains 14 residues. CDR1 SGHAT and CDR2 FQNNGV come from the germline V gene. After removal of 5 bases from V and 2 bases from J, the junction contained 5 bases not matched to a gene. In nucleotides, the CDR3 is TGTGCCAGCAGCCCTACGGGGGGTCAAGAGACCCAGTACTTC. Amino acids: CASSPTGGQETQYF.

This clonotype was recorded a few times. The rearrangement links TRBV29-1 to TRBJ1-1; D not resolved. The V gene's germline CDR1 is SQVTM and CDR2 ANQGSEA. V was shortened by 0 bases and J by 0 bases, with 8 bases between the two germline ends. The CDR3 runs to 14 residues. The CDR3 protein is CSVEDQPVNTEAFF. The CDR3 DNA is TGCAGCGTTGAAGATCAACCGGTGAACACTGAAGCTTTCTTT.

With respect to this clonotype: Relative to the germline gene, one junction end is altered; a read error may explain this. The chain couples TRBV7-2 to TRBJ1-1, with a weak D call TRBD1 (5 bases). Per germline, CDR1 SGHTA and CDR2 FQGNSA. CDR3 size: 12 residues. The CDR3 DNA reads TGTGCCAGCAGCTTAGTTTTTGGGGGGGACGCATTT. The encoded protein is CASSLVFGGDAF.

Worth noting for this clonotype: A much bigger clone sits one base away, suggesting this may be a read error. The chain combines TRBV20-1 with TRBJ2-3, with 7 bases identical to TRBD2. The CDR3 length is 15 residues. V was clipped by 6 bases and J by 7 bases; unmatched bases: 16. Looked up from germline, CDR1 is DFQATT and CDR2 is SNEGSKA (reference sequence). The CDR3 region is CSARSGNLGMNTQYF. For the CDR3, the DNA is TGCAGTGCGAGGAGCGGGAATCTTGGGATGAATACGCAGTATTTT.

The gene calls are TRBV19 and TRBJ1-4; D gene uncertain. CDR1 and CDR2 (germline): LNHDA, SQIVND (reference sequence). The CDR3 totals 13 residues. Trimming removed 9 bases from V and 7 bases from J, with 15 bases in between. CDR3: CARMTPRAEKLFF. CDR3 bases: TGTGCCAGGATGACTCCCCGGGCTGAAAAACTGTTTTTT.

This clonotype was counted a single time. The V call is TRBV19, the J call TRBJ2-1; D is unresolved. Per germline, CDR1 LNHDA and CDR2 SQIVND (reference sequence). The CDR3 covers 11 residues. Trimming cost V 4 bases and J 10 bases, with 8 bases left between them. The CDR3 nucleotides are TGTGCCAGTAGTACGGCACAGGAGCAGTTCTTC. Amino acids: CASSTAQEQFF.

The chain carries TRBV27 and TRBJ2-7, with a possible D match to TRBD2 (7 bases). Germline CDR1 is MNHEY and CDR2 is SMNVEV (reference sequence). Trimming removed 5 bases at V and 0 bases at J, with 14 bases between. The CDR3 covers 15 residues. CDR3 amino acids: CASSKGGLLSYEQYF. In DNA form, the CDR3 reads TGTGCCAGCAGTAAGGGGGGACTACTCTCCTACGAGCAGTACTTC.

This clonotype showed up just a few times. V usage is TRBV7-2 and J usage is TRBJ1-2; D not resolved. Germline V gene lookup returns CDR1 SGHTA and CDR2 FQGNSA. Trimming removed 1 base at V and 5 bases at J, with 11 bases between. The CDR3 runs 14 residues. CDR3: CASSLVTTTYGYTF. The CDR3 nucleotides read TGTGCCAGCAGCTTAGTAACGACAACTTATGGCTACACCTTC.

This clonotype appeared many times. The V call is TRBV12-3 or TRBV12-4, the J call TRBJ2-7; tentatively, D is TRBD2 (7 bases). V lost 8 bases, J lost 0 bases, and 14 bases lay in between. The CDR3 totals 14 residues. CDR3: CASGGGTYSYEQYF. The CDR3 bases are TGTGCCAGCGGGGGAGGGACATACTCCTACGAGCAGTACTTC.